This is a list of T cell receptor beta chains from one sample in a study of OX40 agonist ivuxolimab in advanced cancers. TCRdb keeps only in-frame clones here, not all; method: immunoSEQ multiplex PCR. This table holds about 58,000 clones, approximately 88% found once. The sample in question was CD4+ or CD8+ T cells sorted from blood, obtained in a trial of the OX40 agonist ivuxolimab. The receptors originated from an adult with an advanced solid tumor such as melanoma, head and neck, liver or kidney cancer. Both conserved end residues are trimmed from each CDR3.

TRBV5-1 ASSGGQGTEAF
TRBV19 ASSILGQYSNQPQH
TRBV5-4 ASSLRSEVGTQY
TRBV7-2 ASSFVRGTFDTQY
TRBV5-4 ASSLLLAGGETQY
TRBV2 ANRGVYTEAF
TRBV21-1 ASSKRGLQAF
TRBV7-9 ASSSRDTFYGYT
TRBV29-1 SVEAGVYNEQF
TRBV10-3 AISVLSGSSYEQY
TRBV7-3 ASSPGPPGYEQY
TRBV15 ATSRGGHGSSYNEQF
TRBV29-1 SVDLETPNQPQH
TRBV18 ASNGQNGETQY
TRBV11-2 ASSLTASGNQPQH
TRBV18 ASSPGTSVLEGEQY
TRBV5-1 ASKSGVLEETQY
TRBV6-5 ASSSTDASVEQY
TRBV4-3 ASSQTNSGYGYT
TRBV7-9 ASSSGGGGHQPQH
TRBV18 ASSPPLVPNEQF
TRBV9 ASSVGPISHNEQF
TRBV13 ASSTQEGSGYT
TRBV5-1 ASSFAGYTDTQY
TRBV7-7 ASSSLFSGATNEQF
TRBV7-9 ASSSEGTHQPQH
TRBV9 ASSAGQSRSGNTIY
TRBV19 ASTDWREPANTGELF
TRBV6-6 ASSGGQSNQPQH
TRBV30 AWSGTGGNQPQH
TRBV15 ATSRETGNAYEQY
TRBV6-5 ASSPDRDNSPLH
TRBV19 ASSMSGAGKGNQPQH
TRBV29-1 SGREGLYEQF
TRBV5-1 ASSPTISHNEQF